This T cell receptor beta chain was observed in a study of blood T cell repertoires in COVID-19. Background on the study: From the United States, Italy and Spain came samples of acute and convalescent COVID-19. T cells, B-cell-depleted T cells, or PBMCs supplied cDNA or gDNA.

This CDR3 is built from 11 residues. Trimming took off 6 bases at V and 10 bases at J, with 10 bases between the two ends. Germline V gene lookup returns CDR1 MNHNY and CDR2 SVGAGI (reference sequence). Original processing methods: Nucleated cell counts were estimated from reference gene primer amplification. This table comes from immunoSEQ multiplex PCR, and its TCRdb copy is limited to in-frame clones, with some not included. The V and J calls and the clone size are those of that table, but D and trimming were determined from the DNA. Of about 260,000 clones in the sample, 70% to 90% were seen once.

Sequencing used peripheral blood. The clonotype comes from a woman in her 50s with acute or convalescent COVID-19. This chain joins TRBV6-6 and TRBJ1-3; D remains unclear. This chain's CDR3 is CASSPGRTIYF. For the CDR3, the DNA is TGTGCCAGCAGCCCAGGTCGTACCATATATTTT.